These T cell receptor beta chains were read from a single sample in a study of blood T cells in healthy people across ages. Using its own MiXCR run on the 5' RACE reads, TCRdb lists one record per CDR3 protein. Counted here are fewer than 900,000 distinct CDR3 sequences, around 40% occurring once; the ten biggest clones make up 20% to 25%. Sequenced sample: blood. All receptors come from a woman aged 60-75 years in good health. The CDR3 runs from the conserved cysteine through the conserved F or W. The order of the fields is J gene, V gene, clone size, D gene, CDR3 DNA, CDR3 protein. The D gene is left open where the match is weak. Expanded clones get a size class; other rows say once, few or many, or leave the size out.

>TRBJ1-2|TRBV28|few|-
TGTGCCAGCAGTTTAGTGGCAGGAGGTGGCTATGGCTACACCTTC
CASSLVAGGGYGYTF
>TRBJ1-2|TRBV12-3/TRBV12-4|-|-
TGTGCCAGCAGTTTTCGGGGAGCCTACACCTTC
CASSFRGAYTF
>TRBJ2-1|TRBV6-5|-|-
TGTGCCAGCAGTGGACACAATGAGCAGTTCTTC
CASSGHNEQFF
>TRBJ2-3|TRBV6-5|few|-
TGTGCCAGCAGGGGGCTGACAGATACGCAGTATTTT
CASRGLTDTQYF
>TRBJ2-3|TRBV7-3|many|-
TGTGCCAGCAGCACCTACACAGATACGCAGTATTTT
CASSTYTDTQYF
>TRBJ1-2|TRBV28|-|-
TGTGCCAGCAGTCCTCCCCAGGGGACCTATGGCTACACCTTC
CASSPPQGTYGYTF
>TRBJ2-3|TRBV12-3/TRBV12-4|many|-
TGTGCCAGCGGCCCGATCGGGAGCGCAGATACGCAGTATTTT
CASGPIGSADTQYF
>TRBJ2-7|TRBV28|-|-
TGTGCCAGCCAGACCGGGATTACCTACGAGCAGTACTTC
CASQTGITYEQYF
>TRBJ2-2|TRBV19|-|TRBD1
TGTGCCAGTAGTAGACAACAGGGGACGAACACCGGGGAGCTGTTTTTT
CASSRQQGTNTGELFF
>TRBJ2-1|TRBV20-1|few|TRBD2
TGCAGTGCTAGAGATCCCCCCAGCGGGAGCTACAATGAGCAGTTCTTC
CSARDPPSGSYNEQFF
>TRBJ2-5|TRBV7-6|-|TRBD2
TGTGCCAGCAGCTTACAACCAGCGGGGGGGCAAGAGACCCAGTACTTC
CASSLQPAGGQETQYF
>TRBJ2-3|TRBV29-1|-|-
TGCAGCGTTGAAGAGTCCTCTCCAGATACGCAGTATTTT
CSVEESSPDTQYF
>TRBJ2-5|TRBV20-1|-|TRBD2
TGCAGTGCTCTACCCGATAGCGGGCAGTACTTC
CSALPDSGQYF
>TRBJ2-7|TRBV11-2|-|TRBD1
TGTGCCAGCAGCCCAGCCGGGACAGGGGATTCCGAGCAGTACTTC
CASSPAGTGDSEQYF
>TRBJ2-1|TRBV28|few|-
TGTGCCAGCAGTTTACAGGGGCCCGGCTACAATGAGCAGTTCTTC
CASSLQGPGYNEQFF
>TRBJ2-7|TRBV7-9|few|-
TGTGCCAGCAGCTTAGTAGCTGGGGAGGAGCAGTACTTC
CASSLVAGEEQYF
>TRBJ2-5|TRBV27|-|-
TGTGCCAGCAGTTATTACCAGTCAGAGACCCAGTACTTC
CASSYYQSETQYF
>TRBJ1-1|TRBV6-6|-|-
TGTGCCACCTATCCCAGGGTTCTGTCGACTGAAGCTTTCTTT
CATYPRVLSTEAFF
>TRBJ2-1|TRBV13|-|-
TGTGCCAGCAGCTTATATGGTTCCGGAGACAATGAGCAGTTCTTC
CASSLYGSGDNEQFF
>TRBJ1-1|TRBV7-6|-|-
TGTGCCAGCAGCTTTGATGGACTGAACACTGAAGCTTTCTTT
CASSFDGLNTEAFF
>TRBJ2-1|TRBV7-9|-|TRBD2
TGTGCCAGCAGCCCGGGGGGTAGCGGATACAATGAGCAGTTCTTC
CASSPGGSGYNEQFF
>TRBJ1-2|TRBV12-3/TRBV12-4|once|-
TGTGCCAGCAGTTTTAGGGAACAGCTGCATGGCTACACCTTC
CASSFREQLHGYTF